This paragraph reports one T cell receptor (beta chain). Within the sample, other DNA sequences also encode this same CDR3. CDR3 length: 14 amino acids. Per the germline V gene, CDR1 is SEHNR and CDR2 is FQNEAQ (reference sequence). Trimming removed 1 base from V and 2 bases from J, with 7 bases in between. The test was conducted at deep level. Loaded into unsorted PBMC replicate PCRs was 300 ng DNA, approximately 30,000 T cell genomes. The table came from immunoSEQ multiplex PCR; TCRdb's copy has only in-frame clones and leaves some out. The sample comprises some 490,000 clones, around four fifths of which are singletons, and around 11% rests with the top ten. The record originates from a study of shared clonotypes between healthy human individuals.

The receptor was isolated from a woman aged 40 to 50 in good health. Some clones in this sample may be carry-over from other donors' samples. V is TRBV7-9 and J is TRBJ2-3; D gene ambiguous. The material sequenced was PBMCs. This CDR3 reads CASSLGGYTDTQYF. DNA of the CDR3: TGTGCCAGCAGCTTAGGAGGTTACACAGATACGCAGTATTTT.